This T cell receptor beta chain is drawn from a study of blood T cell repertoires in COVID-19 (dated by TCRdb to the early 2020s). Regarding the study in general: Collaborator samples came from the United States, Italy and Spain and covered acute and convalescent phases of COVID-19. The material from the prospective study consisted of cDNA or gDNA derived from T cells, B-cell-depleted T cells, or PBMCs. Subjects who had been exposed to COVID-19, were actively infected with it, or had recovered from it provided the deeply sampled blood TCRbeta repertoires that made up the dataset. A freely available public database, intended as a resource for researchers studying the immune response to SARS-CoV-2, is where the repertoires were released. Samples were obtained from the ongoing ImmuneRACE study (first 160 participants) and from over a thousand subjects provided by 6 global collaborators. A de-identified subject ID, COVID-19 status, age in years and sex were almost always included in the sample metadata. HLA class I and class II types, where available, came from metadata supplied by the sample provider rather than from assay-based typing. Findings and caveats that apply to the study as a whole: The amount of clinical and demographic metadata varied by source and participant and was provided uncurated.

In the prospective study, participants were roughly 18 to 100 years old, resided in 20 to 30 geographic areas of the United States, and were enrolled through a virtual design. In the prospective study, participants were assigned to cohorts based on the clinical history participants reported in a screening survey and a study questionnaire. ImmuneRACE Cohort 3 recovered participants were defined by two consecutive negative NP/OP PCR tests, healthcare professional clearance, or symptom resolution. Mobile phlebotomists in the prospective study collected whole blood, serum and a nasopharyngeal or oropharyngeal swab from every participant. Prospective study participants could optionally give additional blood draws and questionnaires over a 2-month period. Before DNA extraction, blood samples from the prospective study were shipped at room temperature or frozen. TCRbeta CDR3 regions were amplified from genomic DNA by means of the immunoSEQ Assay, a bias-controlled multiplex PCR. The study's processing was this. The number of nucleated cells in each sample was estimated by amplification of reference gene primers within the assay. To quantify the absolute abundance of each unique TCRbeta CDR3 rearrangement, sequence reads were collapsed and filtered. For each sample, productive Simpson clonality was calculated by taking the square root of Simpson's diversity index across productive rearrangements. In its TCRdb copy, this immuneACCESS table keeps in-frame sequences only and misses some clones. Where compared with another copy, unresolved V genes explain less than half of these, and the others have no known cause. V and J calls and clone size are as listed in that table; D and trimming were resolved from the DNA. In all, the sample holds 150,000 to 200,000 clones, and about 78% of those were seen once. The ten largest clones take up 15% to 20% of the sample.

From its cysteine to its phenylalanine, the CDR3 spans 15 amino acids. Here the CDR3 DNA is all that survives: 45 bases in frame from base 1. V gives up 2 bases and J gives up 5 bases, and the segment between their germline ends measures 15 bases. The germline V gene gives CDR1 as SNHLY and CDR2 as FYNNEI. Worth noting for this clone: It has no known antigen specificity. The sample holds no much larger clone one base away, and base qualities are not on file.

Here the chain combines TRBV2 and TRBJ2-5; TRBD1 might be the D gene, on 6 matching bases. What was sequenced was PBMCs or T cells enriched from blood (not recorded which). The receptor was derived from a woman aged 50 to 60 who had recovered from COVID-19. The CDR3 protein sequence reads: CASSERAGVGETQYF. Here is the DNA: TGTGCCAGCAGTGAAAGGGCAGGGGTGGGGGAGACCCAGTACTTC.